This T cell receptor (beta chain) comes out of a study of blood T cell repertoires in COVID-19. Study overall: There were acute and convalescent COVID-19 samples, and they came from the United States, Italy and Spain. T cells, B-cell-depleted T cells, or PBMCs supplied cDNA or gDNA.

In germline, CDR1 is SGHRS, CDR2 YFSETQ. Trimming took off 4 bases at V and 4 bases at J, with 15 bases between the two ends. CDR3 length: 14 amino acids. Original processing notes: Researchers report that nucleated cell counts were estimated from reference gene primer amplification. The method was immunoSEQ multiplex PCR; TCRdb's version includes in-frame clones alone and lacks a portion of them. The V and J calls and clone size were taken over from that table, and D and trimming were inferred from the DNA. Found here are 150,000 to 200,000 clones, roughly nine tenths of them singletons; the top ten hold approximately 11%. Seattle patients were enrolled during active infection and followed longitudinally.

The sample taken for sequencing was peripheral blood. V is TRBV5-1 and J is TRBJ2-7; perhaps TRBD2 as D (5 bases). This receptor was taken from a woman aged 55 to 70 with COVID-19, enrolled during active disease. The CDR3 spells CASSPGRGTYEQYF. As DNA, the CDR3 is TGCGCCAGCAGCCCGGGTCGGGGAACTTACGAGCAGTACTTC.